Below are 8 T cell receptor beta chains sequenced from a single sample in a study of blood T cell repertoires in COVID-19. Here immunoSEQ multiplex PCR was the method, and the copy in TCRdb shows in-frame clones only, minus some. The data contain over 150,000 clones, approximately 80% of them seen just once; the ten biggest clones take up 12%. Sequencing was performed on peripheral blood. These receptors came from a woman aged 55 to 70 with COVID-19, enrolled during active disease.

The chain uses TRBV5-4 and TRBJ2-5; 10 positions match TRBD2. The CDR3 contains 13 residues. Germline V gene lookup returns CDR1 SGHNT and CDR2 YYREEE (reference sequence). V was clipped by 6 bases and J by 10 bases; unmatched bases: 9. This CDR3 reads CASTLAGVRGQYF. CDR3 nucleotide sequence: TGTGCCAGCACCCTAGCGGGGGTAAGGGGCCAGTACTTC.

The chain is built from TRBV11-2 and TRBJ2-5; 11 bases line up with TRBD2. CDR1 and CDR2 from the germline V gene are SGHAT and FQNNGV. V shed 0 bases and J 4 bases; nucleotides not matched to a gene: 7. The CDR3 runs 17 residues. CDR3 bases: TGTGCCAGCAGCTTAGATCGTGTGCTAGCGGGAGGAGAGACCCAGTACTTC. Translated: CASSLDRVLAGGETQYF.

This clone has a handful of counts. The chain uses TRBV7-2 and TRBJ2-2; D possibly corresponds to TRBD2 (6 bases). Germline CDR1 and CDR2: SGHTA and FQGNSA. Trimming took 4 bases from V and 2 from J, leaving 11 bases between them. The CDR3 extends over 15 amino acids. In DNA form, the CDR3 reads TGTGCCAGCAGCTGGAGGGGAGGAAACACCGGGGAGCTGTTTTTT. Protein sequence: CASSWRGGNTGELFF.

The V call is TRBV5-5, the J call TRBJ1-2; D perhaps matches TRBD1 (5 bases). CDR1 is SGHKS and CDR2 is YYEKEE in the germline V gene (reference sequence). This CDR3 region has 15 residues. V was shortened by 4 bases and J by 0 bases, with 13 bases between the two germline ends. CDR3 in amino acids: CASSRKTDANYGYTF. The DNA for the CDR3 is TGTGCCAGCAGCCGCAAGACAGACGCTAACTATGGCTACACCTTC.

The table lists this clone with a count of one. This chain joins TRBV7-3 and TRBJ2-3; D possibly corresponds to TRBD1 (7 bases). The germline V gene encodes CDR1 SGHTA and CDR2 FQGTGA. This CDR3 has 14 residues. The ends were cut back, 6 bases at V and 5 bases at J, with 15 bases in the middle. CDR3 sequence (DNA): TGTGCCAGCAGTTCGACAGGGAGGATAGATACGCAGTATTTT. This gives the protein CASSSTGRIDTQYF.

The rearrangement links TRBV7-8 to TRBJ1-5, with 9 bases matching TRBD1. The junction had 3 bases not matched to a gene; V was cut back by 5 bases and J by 4 bases. Germline assignment: CDR1 SGHVS and CDR2 FQNEAQ. The CDR3 contains 14 residues. The CDR3 DNA reads TGTGCCAGCAGCCCCGGACAGGGGAATCAGCCCCAGCATTTT. It yields the protein CASSPGQGNQPQHF.

The sample holds one count of this clone. The chain couples TRBV19 to TRBJ1-5; D unresolved. Germline V gene data show CDR1 as LNHDA and CDR2 as SQIVND (reference sequence). The CDR3 has 15 amino acids. Trimming stripped 6 bases from V and 4 bases from J, with 16 bases between. CDR3 sequence reads: CASRDLVRRNQPQHF. The CDR3 bases are TGTGCCAGTAGAGACTTAGTGAGGAGGAATCAGCCCCAGCATTTT.

This chain connects TRBV6-5 to TRBJ1-1, with D hard to call. This CDR3 has 13 residues. The germline CDR1 and CDR2 sequences are MNHEY and SVGAGI. V was shortened by 6 bases and J by 3 bases, with 11 bases between the two germline ends. CDR3 nucleotides: TGTGCCAGCAGCAGCACAGTGGACACTGAAGCTTTCTTT. Amino acids: CASSSTVDTEAFF.